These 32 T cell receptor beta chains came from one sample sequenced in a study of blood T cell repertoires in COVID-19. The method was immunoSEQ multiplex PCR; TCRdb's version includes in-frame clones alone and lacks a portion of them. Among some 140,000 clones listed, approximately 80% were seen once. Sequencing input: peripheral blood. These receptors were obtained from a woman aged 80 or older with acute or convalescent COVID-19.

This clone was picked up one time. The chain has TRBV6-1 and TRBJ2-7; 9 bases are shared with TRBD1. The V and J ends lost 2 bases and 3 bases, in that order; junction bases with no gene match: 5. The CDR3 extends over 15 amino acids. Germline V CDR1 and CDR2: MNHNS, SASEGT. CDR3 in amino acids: CASSEIMGQGYEQYF. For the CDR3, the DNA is TGTGCCAGCAGTGAAATAATGGGACAGGGCTACGAGCAGTACTTC.

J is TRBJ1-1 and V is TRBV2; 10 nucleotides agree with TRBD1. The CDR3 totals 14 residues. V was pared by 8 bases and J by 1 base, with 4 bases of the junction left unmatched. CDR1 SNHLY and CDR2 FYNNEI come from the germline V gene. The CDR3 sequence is CASGRQGANTEAFF. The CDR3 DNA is TGTGCCAGCGGACGACAGGGGGCGAACACTGAAGCTTTCTTT.

The DNA of the CDR3 is TGTGCCTGGAGTGTTACTAGCGGGGGTGAGACCCAGTACTTC. Protein product: CAWSVTSGGETQYF. J is TRBJ2-5 and V is TRBV30; 11 bases fit TRBD2. This CDR3 has 14 residues. After removal of 0 bases from V and 5 bases from J, the junction contained 2 bases not matched to a gene. Germline V gene data show CDR1 as GTSNPN and CDR2 as SVGIG (reference sequence).

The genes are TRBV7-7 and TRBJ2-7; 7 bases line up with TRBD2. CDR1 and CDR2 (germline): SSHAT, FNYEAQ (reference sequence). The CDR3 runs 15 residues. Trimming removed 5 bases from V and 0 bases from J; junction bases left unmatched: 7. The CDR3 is CASSRGEGSSYEQYF. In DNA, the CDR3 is TGTGCCAGCAGCCGCGGGGAGGGTAGCTCCTACGAGCAGTACTTC.

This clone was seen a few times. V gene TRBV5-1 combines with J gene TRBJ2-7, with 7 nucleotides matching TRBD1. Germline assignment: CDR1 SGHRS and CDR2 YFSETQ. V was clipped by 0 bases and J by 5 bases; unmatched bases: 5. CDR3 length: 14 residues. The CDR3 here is CASSLASTGDEQYF. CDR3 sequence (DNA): TGCGCCAGCAGCTTGGCCAGCACAGGGGACGAGCAGTACTTC.

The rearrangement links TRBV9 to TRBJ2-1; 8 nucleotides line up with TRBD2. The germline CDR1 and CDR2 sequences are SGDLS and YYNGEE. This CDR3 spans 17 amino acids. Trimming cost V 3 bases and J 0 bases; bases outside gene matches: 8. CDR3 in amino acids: CASSEGLAGSSYNEQFF. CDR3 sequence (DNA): TGTGCCAGCAGCGAAGGACTAGCCGGGAGCTCCTACAATGAGCAGTTCTTC.

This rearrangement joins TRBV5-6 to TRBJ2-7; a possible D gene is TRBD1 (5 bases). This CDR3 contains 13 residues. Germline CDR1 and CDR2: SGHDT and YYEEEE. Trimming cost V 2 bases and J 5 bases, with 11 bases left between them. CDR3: CASSFTPGNEQYF. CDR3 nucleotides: TGTGCCAGCAGCTTCACCCCAGGGAACGAGCAGTACTTC.

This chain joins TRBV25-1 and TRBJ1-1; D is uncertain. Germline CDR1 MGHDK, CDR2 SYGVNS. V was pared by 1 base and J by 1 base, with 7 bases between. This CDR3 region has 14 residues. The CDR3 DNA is TGTGCCAGCAGTGAATTACCAGAGAACACTGAAGCTTTCTTT. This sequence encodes CASSELPENTEAFF.

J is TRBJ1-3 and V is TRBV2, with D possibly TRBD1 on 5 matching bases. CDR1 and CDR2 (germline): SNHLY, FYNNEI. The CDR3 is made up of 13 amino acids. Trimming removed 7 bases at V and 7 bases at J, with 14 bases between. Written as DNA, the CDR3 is TGTGCCAGCAAGCGGGGTCGGGGGAACACCATATATTTT. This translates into CASKRGRGNTIYF. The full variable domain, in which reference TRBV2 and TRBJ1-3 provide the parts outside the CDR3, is EPEVTQTPSHQVTQMGQEVILRCVPISNHLYFYWYRQILGQKVEFLVSFYNNEISEKSEIFDDQFSVERPDGSNFTLKIRSTKLEDSAMYFCASKRGRGNTIYFGEGSWLTVV.

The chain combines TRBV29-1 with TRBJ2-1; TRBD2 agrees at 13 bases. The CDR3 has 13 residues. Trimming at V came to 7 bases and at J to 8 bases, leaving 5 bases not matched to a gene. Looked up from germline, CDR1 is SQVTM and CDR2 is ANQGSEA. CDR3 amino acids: CSDRTSGGYEQFF. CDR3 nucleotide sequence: TGCAGCGATAGGACTAGCGGGGGCTATGAGCAGTTCTTC.

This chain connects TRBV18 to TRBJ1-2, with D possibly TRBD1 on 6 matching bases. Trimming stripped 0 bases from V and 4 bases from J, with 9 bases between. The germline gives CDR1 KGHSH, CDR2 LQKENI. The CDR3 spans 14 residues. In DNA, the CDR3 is TGTGCCAGCTCACCACCAGACAGGCTCTATGGCTACACCTTC. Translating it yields CASSPPDRLYGYTF. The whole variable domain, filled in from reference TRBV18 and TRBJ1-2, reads NAGVMQNPRHLVRRRGQEARLRCSPMKGHSHVYWYRQLPEEGLKFMVYLQKENIIDESGMPKERFSAEFPKEGPSILRIQQVVRGDSAAYFCASSPPDRLYGYTFGSGTRLTVV.

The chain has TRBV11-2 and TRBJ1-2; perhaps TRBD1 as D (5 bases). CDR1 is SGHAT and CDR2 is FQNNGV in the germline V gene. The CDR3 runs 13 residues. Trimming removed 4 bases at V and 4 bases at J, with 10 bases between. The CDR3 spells CASSSDTVYGYTF. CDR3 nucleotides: TGTGCCAGCAGCTCGGACACGGTCTATGGCTACACCTTC.

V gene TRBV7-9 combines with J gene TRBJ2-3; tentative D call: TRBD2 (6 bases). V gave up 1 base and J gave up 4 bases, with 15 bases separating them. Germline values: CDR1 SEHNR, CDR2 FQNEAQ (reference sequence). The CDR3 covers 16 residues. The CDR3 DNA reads TGTGCCAGCAGCTTAGGATTGGGGGAGGTTGCAGATACGCAGTATTTT. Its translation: CASSLGLGEVADTQYF.

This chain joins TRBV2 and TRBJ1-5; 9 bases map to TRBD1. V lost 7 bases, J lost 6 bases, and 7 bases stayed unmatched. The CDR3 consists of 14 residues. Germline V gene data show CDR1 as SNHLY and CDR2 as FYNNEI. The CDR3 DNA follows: TGTGCCAGCAACCTACAGGGGGCGGTTCAGCCCCAGCATTTT. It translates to CASNLQGAVQPQHF. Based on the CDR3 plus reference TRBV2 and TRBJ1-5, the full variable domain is EPEVTQTPSHQVTQMGQEVILRCVPISNHLYFYWYRQILGQKVEFLVSFYNNEISEKSEIFDDQFSVERPDGSNFTLKIRSTKLEDSAMYFCASNLQGAVQPQHFGDGTRLSIL.

In DNA, the CDR3 is TGTGCCAGCAGGGCTACTAGCGGGGGACCCACAGATACGCAGTATTTT. Translating gives CASRATSGGPTDTQYF. This chain uses TRBV7-2 with TRBJ2-3; 11 nucleotides agree with TRBD2. The germline V gene encodes CDR1 SGHTA and CDR2 FQGNSA. The trim removed 6 bases at V and 2 bases at J, leaving 7 bases unmatched. This CDR3 has 16 amino acids.

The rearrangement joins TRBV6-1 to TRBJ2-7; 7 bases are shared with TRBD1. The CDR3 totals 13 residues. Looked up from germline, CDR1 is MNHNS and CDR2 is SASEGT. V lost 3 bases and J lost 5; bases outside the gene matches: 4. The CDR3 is CASSETGIHEQYF. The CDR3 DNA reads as TGTGCCAGCAGTGAGACAGGGATCCACGAGCAGTACTTC.

DNA for the CDR3: TGCAGCGCCGGGACATCTGGAAACACCATATATTTT. It is translated as CSAGTSGNTIYF. J is TRBJ1-3 and V is TRBV29-1; D may be TRBD1 (6 bases). Trimming cost V 7 bases and J 1 base, with 8 bases left between them. This CDR3 has 12 residues. CDR1 is SQVTM, CDR2 ANQGSEA, per germline.

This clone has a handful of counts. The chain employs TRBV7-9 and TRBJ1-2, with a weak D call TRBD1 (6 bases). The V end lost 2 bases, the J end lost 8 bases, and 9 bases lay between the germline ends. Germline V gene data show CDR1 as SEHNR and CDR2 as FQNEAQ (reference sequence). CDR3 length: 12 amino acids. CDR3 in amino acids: CASSLRTEGYTF. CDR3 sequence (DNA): TGTGCCAGCAGCTTAAGGACAGAAGGCTACACCTTC.

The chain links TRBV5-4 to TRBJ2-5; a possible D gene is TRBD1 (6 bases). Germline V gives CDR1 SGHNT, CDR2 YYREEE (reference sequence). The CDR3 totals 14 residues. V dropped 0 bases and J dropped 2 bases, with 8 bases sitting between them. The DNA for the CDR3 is TGTGCCAGCAGCTTGGAGCAGGGGCAAGAGACCCAGTACTTC. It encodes CASSLEQGQETQYF.

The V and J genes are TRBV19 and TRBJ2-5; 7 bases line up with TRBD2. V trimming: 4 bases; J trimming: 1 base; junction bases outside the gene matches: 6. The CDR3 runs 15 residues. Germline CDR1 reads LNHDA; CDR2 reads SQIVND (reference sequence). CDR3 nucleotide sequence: TGTGCCAGTAGTACCACGCGGGGGACCCAAGAGACCCAGTACTTC. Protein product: CASSTTRGTQETQYF.

CDR3 coding DNA: TGTGCCAGCAACATGGGGCTTGAAGATACGCAGTATTTT. It is translated as CASNMGLEDTQYF. V is TRBV7-3 and J is TRBJ2-3; maybe TRBD1 (5 bases). With 7 bases removed from V and 5 bases from J, the gap between germline ends came to 13 bases. The CDR3 contains 13 residues. Germline CDR1 and CDR2: SGHTA and FQGTGA.

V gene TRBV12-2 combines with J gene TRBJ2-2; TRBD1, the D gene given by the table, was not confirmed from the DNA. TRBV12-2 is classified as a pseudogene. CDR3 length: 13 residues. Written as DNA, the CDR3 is TGTGCAAGTCGCTCATACAGGGCCGGGGAGCTGTTTTTT. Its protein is CASRSYRAGELFF.

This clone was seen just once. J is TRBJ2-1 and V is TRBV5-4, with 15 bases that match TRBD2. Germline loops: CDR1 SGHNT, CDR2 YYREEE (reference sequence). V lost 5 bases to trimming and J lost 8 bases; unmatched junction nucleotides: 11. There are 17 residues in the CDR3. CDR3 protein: CASSSGLAGGVKDEQFF. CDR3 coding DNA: TGTGCCAGCAGTTCCGGACTAGCGGGGGGGGTGAAGGATGAGCAGTTCTTC.

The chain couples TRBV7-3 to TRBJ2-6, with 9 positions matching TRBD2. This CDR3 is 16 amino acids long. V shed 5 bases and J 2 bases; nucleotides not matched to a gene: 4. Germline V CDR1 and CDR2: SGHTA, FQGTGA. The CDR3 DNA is TGTGCCAGCAGCGCGGGGGGGGCCCCTGGGGCCAACGTCCTGACTTTC. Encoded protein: CASSAGGAPGANVLTF.

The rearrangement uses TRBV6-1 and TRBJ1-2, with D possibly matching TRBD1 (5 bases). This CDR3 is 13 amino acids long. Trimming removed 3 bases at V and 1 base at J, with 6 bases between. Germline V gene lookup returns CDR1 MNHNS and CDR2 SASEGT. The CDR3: CASSDRVNYGYTF. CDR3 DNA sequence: TGTGCCAGCAGTGACAGGGTTAACTATGGCTACACCTTC.

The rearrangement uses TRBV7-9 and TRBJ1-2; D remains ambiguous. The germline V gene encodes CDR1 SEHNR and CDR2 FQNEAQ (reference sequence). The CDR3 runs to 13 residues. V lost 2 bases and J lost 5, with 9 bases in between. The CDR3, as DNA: TGTGCCAGCAGCTTACGGGGTGAATATGGCTACACCTTC. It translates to CASSLRGEYGYTF.

The CDR3 DNA is TGTGCCAGCAGCCGACAGATGAACACTGAAGCTTTCTTT. This encodes CASSRQMNTEAFF. The chain is built from TRBV7-3 and TRBJ1-1; tentatively, D is TRBD1 (5 bases). The CDR3 totals 13 residues. Trimming removed 5 bases from V and 0 bases from J, with 7 bases in between. Per germline, CDR1 SGHTA and CDR2 FQGTGA.

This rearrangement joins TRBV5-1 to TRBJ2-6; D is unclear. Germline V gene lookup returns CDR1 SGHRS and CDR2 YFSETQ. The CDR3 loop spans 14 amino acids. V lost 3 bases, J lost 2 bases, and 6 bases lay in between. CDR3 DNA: TGCGCCAGCAGCTCCGTAACTGGGGCCAACGTCCTGACTTTC. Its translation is CASSSVTGANVLTF.

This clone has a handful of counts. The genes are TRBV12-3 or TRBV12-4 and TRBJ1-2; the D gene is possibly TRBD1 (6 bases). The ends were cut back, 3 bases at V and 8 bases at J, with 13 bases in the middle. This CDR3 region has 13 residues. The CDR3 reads CASSFAGGWGYTF. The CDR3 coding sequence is TGTGCCAGCAGTTTTGCGGGGGGCTGGGGCTACACCTTC.

CDR3 amino acids: CASSLGTGDGRPQHF. DNA for the CDR3: TGCGCCAGCAGCTTAGGGACAGGGGACGGCCGGCCCCAGCATTTT. The rearrangement uses TRBV5-1 and TRBJ1-5; 10 bases line up with TRBD1. J was trimmed by 9 bases and V by 2 bases; bases with no gene match: 8. The CDR3 sequence is 15 residues long. Germline loops: CDR1 SGHRS, CDR2 YFSETQ.

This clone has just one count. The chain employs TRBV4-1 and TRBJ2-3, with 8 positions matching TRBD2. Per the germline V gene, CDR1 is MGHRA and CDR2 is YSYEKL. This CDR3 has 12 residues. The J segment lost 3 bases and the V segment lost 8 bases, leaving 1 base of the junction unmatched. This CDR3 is CASGGGTDTQYF. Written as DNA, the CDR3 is TGCGCCAGCGGCGGGGGGACAGATACGCAGTATTTT.

The CDR3 sequence is CASSLNPPPADTQYF. DNA of the CDR3: TGTGCCAGCAGTTTAAACCCCCCACCGGCAGATACGCAGTATTTT. The chain recombines TRBV27 with TRBJ2-3; D unclear. Germline V lookup: CDR1 MNHEY, CDR2 SMNVEV (reference sequence). CDR3 size: 15 residues. Trimming shortened V by 2 bases and J by 4 bases, and 13 bases separated the two germline ends.